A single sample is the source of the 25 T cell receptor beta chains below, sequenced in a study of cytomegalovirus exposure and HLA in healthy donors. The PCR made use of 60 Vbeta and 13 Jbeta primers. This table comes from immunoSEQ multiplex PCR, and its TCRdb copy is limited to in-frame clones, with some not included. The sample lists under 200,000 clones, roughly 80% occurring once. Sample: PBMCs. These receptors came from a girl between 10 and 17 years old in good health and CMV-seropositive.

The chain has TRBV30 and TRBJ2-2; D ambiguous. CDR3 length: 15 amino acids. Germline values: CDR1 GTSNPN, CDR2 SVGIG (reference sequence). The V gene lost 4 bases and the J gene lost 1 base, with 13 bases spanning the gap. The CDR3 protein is CAWNLRPGNTGELFF. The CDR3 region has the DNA TGTGCCTGGAACCTCCGTCCGGGGAACACCGGGGAGCTGTTTTTT. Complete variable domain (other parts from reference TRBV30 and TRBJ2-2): SQTIHQWPATLVQPVGSPLSLECTVEGTSNPNLYWYRQAAGRGLQLLFYSVGIGQISSEVPQNLSASRPQDRQFILSSKKLLLSDSGFYLCAWNLRPGNTGELFFGEGSRLTVL.

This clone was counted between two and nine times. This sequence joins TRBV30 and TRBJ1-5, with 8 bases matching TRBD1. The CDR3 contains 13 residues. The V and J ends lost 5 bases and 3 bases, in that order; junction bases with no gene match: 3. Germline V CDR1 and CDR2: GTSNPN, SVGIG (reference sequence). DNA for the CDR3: TGTGCCTGGGGGGACAGGCACAATCAGCCCCAGCATTTT. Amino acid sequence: CAWGDRHNQPQHF.

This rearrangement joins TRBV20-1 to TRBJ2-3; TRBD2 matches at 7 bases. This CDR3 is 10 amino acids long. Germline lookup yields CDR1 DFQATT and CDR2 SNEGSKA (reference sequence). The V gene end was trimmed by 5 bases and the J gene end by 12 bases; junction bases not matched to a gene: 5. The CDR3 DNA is TGCAGTGCTGACTGGACTAGTCAGTATTTT. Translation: CSADWTSQYF.

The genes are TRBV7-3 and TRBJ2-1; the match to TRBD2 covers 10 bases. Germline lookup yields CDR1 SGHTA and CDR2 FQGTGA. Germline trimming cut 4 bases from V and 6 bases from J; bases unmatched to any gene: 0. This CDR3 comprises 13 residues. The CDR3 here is CASSSSGGNEQFF. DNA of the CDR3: TGTGCCAGCAGCTCTAGCGGGGGCAATGAGCAGTTCTTC.

CDR3 sequence: CASSVGPASGYYEQYF. The CDR3 region has the DNA TGTGCCAGCAGCGTAGGGCCGGCTAGCGGGTACTACGAGCAGTACTTC. This rearrangement joins TRBV9 to TRBJ2-7; 8 bases are shared with TRBD2. Unmatched junction bases numbered 8, after V lost 0 bases and J lost 3 bases. The CDR3 loop spans 16 amino acids. Germline V CDR1 and CDR2: SGDLS, YYNGEE.

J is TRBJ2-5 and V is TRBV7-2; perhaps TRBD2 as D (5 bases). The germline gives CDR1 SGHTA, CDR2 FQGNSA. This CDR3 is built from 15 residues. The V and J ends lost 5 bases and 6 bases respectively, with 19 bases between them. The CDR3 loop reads CASSDDVRGLKTQYF. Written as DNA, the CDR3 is TGTGCCAGCAGCGATGACGTTCGGGGTTTGAAGACCCAGTACTTC.

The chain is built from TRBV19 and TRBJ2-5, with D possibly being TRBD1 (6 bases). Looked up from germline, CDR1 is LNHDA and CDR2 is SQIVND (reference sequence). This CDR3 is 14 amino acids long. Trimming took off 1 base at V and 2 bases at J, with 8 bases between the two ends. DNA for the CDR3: TGTGCCAGTAGTATAGGACAGGAGCAAGAGACCCAGTACTTC. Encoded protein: CASSIGQEQETQYF.

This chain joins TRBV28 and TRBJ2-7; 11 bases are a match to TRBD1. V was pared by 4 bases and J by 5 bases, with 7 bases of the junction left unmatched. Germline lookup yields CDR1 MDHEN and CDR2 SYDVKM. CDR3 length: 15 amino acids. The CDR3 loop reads CASSSWDRGDDEQYF. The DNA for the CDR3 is TGTGCCAGCAGTTCTTGGGACAGGGGGGACGACGAGCAGTACTTC. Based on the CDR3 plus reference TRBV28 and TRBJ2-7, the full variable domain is DVKVTQSSRYLVKRTGEKVFLECVQDMDHENMFWYRQDPGLGLRLIYFSYDVKMKEKGDIPEGYSVSREKKERFSLILESASTNQTSMYLCASSSWDRGDDEQYFGPGTRLTVT.

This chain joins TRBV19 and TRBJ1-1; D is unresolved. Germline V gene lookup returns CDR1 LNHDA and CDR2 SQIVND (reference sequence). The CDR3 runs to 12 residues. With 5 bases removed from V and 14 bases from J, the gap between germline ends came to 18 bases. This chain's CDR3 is CASSPRGEGGFF. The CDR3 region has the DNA TGTGCCAGTAGTCCCCGCGGGGAGGGCGGGTTCTTT.

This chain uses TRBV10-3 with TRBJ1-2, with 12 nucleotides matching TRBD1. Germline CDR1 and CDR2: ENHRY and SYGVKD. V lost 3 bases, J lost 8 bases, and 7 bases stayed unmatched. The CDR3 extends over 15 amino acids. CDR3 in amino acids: CAISEIPGTGGGYTF. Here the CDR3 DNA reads TGTGCCATCAGTGAAATACCCGGGACAGGGGGCGGCTACACCTTC.

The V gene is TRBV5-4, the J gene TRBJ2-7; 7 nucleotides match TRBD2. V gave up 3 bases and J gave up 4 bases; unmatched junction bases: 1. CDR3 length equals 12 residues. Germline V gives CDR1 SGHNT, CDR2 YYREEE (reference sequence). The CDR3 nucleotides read TGTGCCAGCAGCTCCGGGGGGTACGAGCAGTACTTC. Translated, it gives CASSSGGYEQYF.

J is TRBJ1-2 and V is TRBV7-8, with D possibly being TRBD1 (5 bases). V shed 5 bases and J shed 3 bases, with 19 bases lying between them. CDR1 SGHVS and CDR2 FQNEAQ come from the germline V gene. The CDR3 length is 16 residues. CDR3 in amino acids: CASSPTPGTSHYGYTF. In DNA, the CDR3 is TGTGCCAGCAGCCCCACTCCGGGGACTTCGCACTATGGCTACACCTTC.

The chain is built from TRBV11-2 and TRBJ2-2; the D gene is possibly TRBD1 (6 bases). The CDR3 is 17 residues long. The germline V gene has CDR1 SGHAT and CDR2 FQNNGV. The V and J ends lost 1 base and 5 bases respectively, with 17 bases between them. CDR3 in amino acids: CASSLARSAGDTGELFF. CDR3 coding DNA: TGTGCCAGCAGCTTAGCGCGGTCGGCAGGGGATACCGGGGAGCTGTTTTTT. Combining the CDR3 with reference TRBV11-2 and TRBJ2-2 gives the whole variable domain EAGVAQSPRYKIIEKRQSVAFWCNPISGHATLYWYQQILGQGPKLLIQFQNNGVVDDSQLPKDRFSAERLKGVDSTLKIQPAKLEDSAVYLCASSLARSAGDTGELFFGEGSRLTVL.

CDR3 sequence: CASSPTGRCSTDTQYF. CDR3 coding DNA: TGTGCCAGCAGCCCCACGGGTCGATGCAGCACAGATACGCAGTATTTT. The V call is TRBV7-6, the J call TRBJ2-3; D remains ambiguous. V gave up 5 bases and J gave up 0 bases, with 15 bases separating them. Germline V gene data show CDR1 as SGHVS and CDR2 as FNYEAQ. The CDR3 loop spans 16 amino acids.

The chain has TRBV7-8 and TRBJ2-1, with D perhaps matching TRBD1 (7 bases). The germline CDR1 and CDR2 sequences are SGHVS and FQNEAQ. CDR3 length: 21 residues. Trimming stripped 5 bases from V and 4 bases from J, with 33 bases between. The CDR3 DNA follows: TGTGCCAGCAGCGTACGACAGGGAGGATCCGATGGCCTCGAACCATACAATGAGCAGTTCTTC. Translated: CASSVRQGGSDGLEPYNEQFF.

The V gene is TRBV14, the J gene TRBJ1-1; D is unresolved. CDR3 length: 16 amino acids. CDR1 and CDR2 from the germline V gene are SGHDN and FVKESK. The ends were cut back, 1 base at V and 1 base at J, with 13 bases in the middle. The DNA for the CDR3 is TGTGCCAGCAGCCAAGTAACCCTACGGGGGAACACTGAAGCTTTCTTT. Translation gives CASSQVTLRGNTEAFF.

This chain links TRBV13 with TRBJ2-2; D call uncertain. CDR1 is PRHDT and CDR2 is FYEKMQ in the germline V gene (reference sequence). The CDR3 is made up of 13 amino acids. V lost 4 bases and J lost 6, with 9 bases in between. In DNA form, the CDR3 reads TGTGCCAGCAGCTCCGACTCCCCCGGGGAGCTGTTTTTT. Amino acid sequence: CASSSDSPGELFF.

CDR3 bases: TGTGCCAGCAGTGAACCCCCGCAAGAGACCCAGTACTTC. It yields the protein CASSEPPQETQYF. The rearrangement joins TRBV25-1 to TRBJ2-5; unclear D gene. V lost 2 bases and J lost 2, with 6 bases in between. The CDR3 runs to 13 residues. Per germline, CDR1 MGHDK and CDR2 SYGVNS.

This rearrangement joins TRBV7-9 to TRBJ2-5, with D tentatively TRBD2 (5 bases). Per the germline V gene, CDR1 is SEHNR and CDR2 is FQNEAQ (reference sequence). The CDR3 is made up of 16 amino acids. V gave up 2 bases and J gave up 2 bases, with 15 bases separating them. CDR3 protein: CASSLNMGVGQETQYF. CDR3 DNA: TGTGCCAGCAGCTTAAACATGGGAGTGGGTCAAGAGACCCAGTACTTC.

CDR3 sequence reads: CASSVPGRETQYF. The DNA for the CDR3 is TGTGCCAGCAGCGTACCGGGTCGGGAGACCCAGTACTTC. This sequence joins TRBV9 and TRBJ2-5; D gene uncertain. This CDR3 region has 13 residues. V lost 1 base and J 5 bases, leaving 9 bases between the germline ends. The V gene's germline CDR1 is SGDLS and CDR2 YYNGEE.

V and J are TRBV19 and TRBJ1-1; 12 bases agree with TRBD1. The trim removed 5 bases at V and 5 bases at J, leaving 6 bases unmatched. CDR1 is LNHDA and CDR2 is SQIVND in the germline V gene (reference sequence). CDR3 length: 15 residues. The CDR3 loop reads CASSFGDRGRTEAFF. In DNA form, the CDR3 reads TGTGCCAGTAGTTTTGGGGACAGGGGGCGGACTGAAGCTTTCTTT.

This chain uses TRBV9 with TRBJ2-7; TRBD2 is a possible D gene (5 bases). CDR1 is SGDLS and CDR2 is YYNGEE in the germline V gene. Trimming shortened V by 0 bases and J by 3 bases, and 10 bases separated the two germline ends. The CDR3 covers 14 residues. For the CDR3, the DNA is TGTGCCAGCAGCGTAGGAGGGAATAACTACGAGCAGTACTTC. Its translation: CASSVGGNNYEQYF.

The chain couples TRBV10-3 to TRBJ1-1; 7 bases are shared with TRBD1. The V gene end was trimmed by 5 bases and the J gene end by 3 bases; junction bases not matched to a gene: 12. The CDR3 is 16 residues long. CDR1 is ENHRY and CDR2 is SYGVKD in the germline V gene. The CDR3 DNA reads TGTGCCATCAGTAAAATCCTCGACAGGGAGTACACTGAAGCTTTCTTT. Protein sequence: CAISKILDREYTEAFF.

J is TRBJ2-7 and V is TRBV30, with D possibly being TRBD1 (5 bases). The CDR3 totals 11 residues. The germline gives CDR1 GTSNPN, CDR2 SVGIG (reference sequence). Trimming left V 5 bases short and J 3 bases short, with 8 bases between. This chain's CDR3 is CAWATVYEQYF. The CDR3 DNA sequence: TGTGCCTGGGCGACAGTCTACGAGCAGTACTTC.

The CDR3 sequence: CASTGGGSGANVLTF. In nucleotides, the CDR3 is TGTGCCAGCACCGGGGGGGGTTCCGGGGCCAACGTCCTGACTTTC. The genes are TRBV9 and TRBJ2-6, with 8 positions matching TRBD2. There are 15 residues in the CDR3. Germline V gene sequence: CDR1 SGDLS, CDR2 YYNGEE. V shed 6 bases, J shed 4 bases, and the junction held 6 bases outside the gene matches.